These T cell receptor beta chains were read from a single sample in a study of blood T cell repertoires in COVID-19. The table came from immunoSEQ multiplex PCR; TCRdb's copy has only in-frame clones and leaves some out. The profile shows around 270,000 clones, around 92% of them singletons. Sequences were obtained from peripheral blood. These TCRs come from a person between 18 and 30 years old with COVID-19, enrolled during active disease. Each CDR3 is given with its conserved first and last residue. The D gene is left open where the match is weak. The size entry is marked missing in some rows and otherwise reads once, few, many or a size class.

J gene	clone size	V gene	D gene	CDR3 DNA	CDR3 protein
TRBJ2-3	-	TRBV3-1/TRBV3-2	-	TGTGCCAGCAGCCAAGAAGGGGGGGGTACGCAGTATTTT	CASSQEGGGTQYF
TRBJ1-2	-	TRBV5-1	-	TGCGCCAGCAGCTTGGACGGGATGAACTATGGCTACACCTTC	CASSLDGMNYGYTF
TRBJ1-1	few	TRBV29-1	-	TGCAGCGTTGAGCCAGGGTCGACTGAAGCTTTCTTT	CSVEPGSTEAFF
TRBJ1-1	-	TRBV3-1/TRBV3-2	-	TGTGCCAGCAGCCTCCGGACAGCGGCTGAAGCTTTCTTT	CASSLRTAAEAFF
TRBJ2-6	-	TRBV7-9	TRBD1	TGTGCCAGCCGAGCCGGGACAGGGGGTCCCGGGGCCAACGTCCTGACTTTC	CASRAGTGGPGANVLTF
TRBJ1-5	once	TRBV4-1	-	TGCGCCAGCAGCCAAGACGGGGGACAGCCCCAGCATTTT	CASSQDGGQPQHF
TRBJ2-7	-	TRBV6-4	TRBD2	TGTGCCAGCAGTACCTTAAAGATAGCGGGAGTTCACGAGCAGTACTTC	CASSTLKIAGVHEQYF
TRBJ2-3	once	TRBV27	TRBD2	TGTGCCAGCAGTCCCCTGCTCCGGACTAGCGGGAGAGTAGATACGCAGTATTTT	CASSPLLRTSGRVDTQYF
TRBJ1-2	-	TRBV29-1	TRBD1	TGCAGCGCCCTACAGGGGGACTATGGCTACACCTTC	CSALQGDYGYTF
TRBJ2-5	-	TRBV5-1	TRBD1	TGCGCCAGCGCGACAGGGGTTGGGGAGACCCAGTACTTC	CASATGVGETQYF
TRBJ2-3	-	TRBV9	-	TGTGCCAGCAGGGGCAGCACAGATACGCAGTATTTT	CASRGSTDTQYF
TRBJ2-1	-	TRBV9	TRBD2	TGTGCCAGCAGCGTAGGCGGGAGGACCTACAATGAGCAGTTCTTC	CASSVGGRTYNEQFF
TRBJ2-7	-	TRBV3-1/TRBV3-2	-	TGTGCCAGCAGCCAAGATGGGCAGTCCTACGAGCAGTACTTC	CASSQDGQSYEQYF
TRBJ1-1	-	TRBV27	-	TGTGCCAGCAGTTTATCGCTCAGCACTGAAGCTTTCTTT	CASSLSLSTEAFF
TRBJ1-2	many	TRBV3-1/TRBV3-2	TRBD1	TGTGCCAGCAGCCTACGGGACAGGGATTACACCTTC	CASSLRDRDYTF
TRBJ2-1	-	TRBV7-2	-	TGTGCCAGCAGCTTGTGGGAGATGGTGTACAATGAGCAGTTCTTC	CASSLWEMVYNEQFF
TRBJ2-1	-	TRBV25-1	-	TGTGCCAGCAGTGAATTGGGCTACTACAATGAGCAGTTCTTC	CASSELGYYNEQFF
TRBJ1-1	-	TRBV4-3	-	TGCGCCAGCAGCCGAGGACAGATGAACACTGAAGCTTTCTTT	CASSRGQMNTEAFF
TRBJ2-2	-	TRBV7-8	TRBD2	TGTGCCAGCAGCTTAGGGTCTGGACTAGCCGGCACCGGGGAGCTGTTTTTT	CASSLGSGLAGTGELFF
TRBJ1-6	-	TRBV27	-	TGTGCCAGCAGTTTAAGGCACCTCGGGGAGGTGAATTCACCCCTCCACTTT	CASSLRHLGEVNSPLHF
TRBJ1-5	few	TRBV27	-	TGTGCCAGCAGTTTAACAGGGTGGCGCAATCAGCCCCAGCATTTT	CASSLTGWRNQPQHF
TRBJ2-1	-	TRBV5-5	TRBD1	TGTGCCAGCAGCAGGGACAGGGACCCCTACTACAATGAGCAGTTCTTC	CASSRDRDPYYNEQFF
TRBJ2-3	-	TRBV11-2	TRBD1	TGTGCCAGCAGCTTGGGACAGGGTAATACGCAGTATTTT	CASSLGQGNTQYF
TRBJ2-7	-	TRBV7-6	TRBD2	TGTGCCAGCAGCGTCAGGACTAGCGGCTCCTACGAGCAGTACTTC	CASSVRTSGSYEQYF
TRBJ2-7	-	TRBV6-5	TRBD1	TGTGCCAGCAGTTACTCGTTGACAGGGGTTTCCGAGCAGTACTTC	CASSYSLTGVSEQYF
TRBJ1-5	-	TRBV11-3	TRBD1	TGTGCCAGCAGCTTAGGGGGTGACAGGGGACGGGATCAGCCCCAGCATTTT	CASSLGGDRGRDQPQHF
TRBJ2-1	-	TRBV2	TRBD2	TGTGCCAGCAGCTTCTTAGGACTAGCGGGAATTGGTGAGCAGTTCTTC	CASSFLGLAGIGEQFF
TRBJ1-5	-	TRBV5-5	-	TGTGCCAGCAGCTTGTTGTCAGGGGTTAACAATCAGCCCCAGCATTTT	CASSLLSGVNNQPQHF
TRBJ2-5	-	TRBV12-3/TRBV12-4	-	TGTGCCAGCAGTCAGGGGCGGGAGACCCAGTACTTC	CASSQGRETQYF